The rows below give T cell receptor beta chains drawn from one sample of a study of CD8 T cells in ankylosing spondylitis. In TCRdb, the 5' RACE reads were re-called with MiXCR into one record per CDR3 protein. The sample lists over 100,000 distinct CDR3 sequences, about 6.5% occurring once. Sequencing used blood, either unsorted or a sorted T cell fraction (not recorded which). The receptors were sampled from a male donor with ankylosing spondylitis or in good health (not recorded which). Each CDR3 is given with its conserved first and last residue. A D gene is named only where the DNA matches it firmly. Clone sizes are given selectively: once, few, many, or a class where the clone is expanded.

TRBD2,TRBJ2-1,TRBV5-1,many,TGCGCCAGCAGCGACCACTCCGGGACTAGCGGGAGAATTGAGCAGTTCTTC,CASSDHSGTSGRIEQFF
TRBD2,TRBJ2-5,TRBV18,many,TGTGCCAGCTCACCACCGTCGATAGCGGGGGGCAAAGAGACCCAGTACTTC,CASSPPSIAGGKETQYF
NA,TRBJ2-1,TRBV12-3/TRBV12-4,few,TGTGCCAGCAGGGGCAGGGAGCAGTTCTTC,CASRGREQFF
NA,TRBJ1-1,TRBV20-1,many,TGCAGTGCCTCGAGGGGGAGAGGACCCACTGAAGCTTTCTTT,CSASRGRGPTEAFF
NA,TRBJ1-2,TRBV6-5,many,TGTGCCAGCAGTTACTCTGCACAGGCTGCCTATGGCTACACCTTC,CASSYSAQAAYGYTF
NA,TRBJ2-7,TRBV7-9,many,TGTGCCAGCAGCCCCCAGGGGAAAAGCTCCTACGAGCAGTACTTC,CASSPQGKSSYEQYF
NA,TRBJ2-7,TRBV7-2,NA,TGTGCCAGCAGCTTAGAAACAGTCTACGAGCAGTACTTC,CASSLETVYEQYF
NA,TRBJ2-5,TRBV6-6,many,TGTGCCAGCAGTTCGGACAGTCAGACCCAGTACTTC,CASSSDSQTQYF
NA,TRBJ2-5,TRBV20-1,many,TGCAGTGCTAGAGATGGTGGGGAGGGGGTGGAGACCCAGTACTTC,CSARDGGEGVETQYF
TRBD1,TRBJ2-7,TRBV5-1,many,TGCGCCAGCAAGTGGACAGGACCATCGTTGGGCGAGCAGTACTTC,CASKWTGPSLGEQYF
TRBD1,TRBJ1-1,TRBV9,many,TGTGCCAGCAGCGTAGAGTGGACAGGGGAGCGTTTCTTT,CASSVEWTGERFF
TRBD1,TRBJ2-7,TRBV29-1,NA,TGCAGCGTTGAATGGGACAGGGGCTACGAGCAGTACTTC,CSVEWDRGYEQYF
NA,TRBJ2-2,TRBV12-3/TRBV12-4,many,TGTGCCAGCAGACCCCCTCCGGCCGCCGGTACCGGGGAGCTGTTTTTT,CASRPPPAAGTGELFF
TRBD2,TRBJ2-1,TRBV27,few,TGTGCCAGCAGTTTCGGGACTAGCGGGAGTAATGAGCAGTTCTTC,CASSFGTSGSNEQFF
NA,TRBJ2-1,TRBV29-1,many,TGCAGCACCCAGAGGAGCTCCTACAATGAGCAGTTCTTC,CSTQRSSYNEQFF
NA,TRBJ1-6,TRBV11-1,many,TGTGCCAGCAGACGCGGGACGTCGGGCCCCAATTCACCCCTCCACTTT,CASRRGTSGPNSPLHF
NA,TRBJ1-1,TRBV20-1,many,TGCAGTGCTAGATCCCCCCGGGACACTGAAGCTTTCTTT,CSARSPRDTEAFF
NA,TRBJ2-7,TRBV5-1,many,TGCGCCAGCAGCTTGGGCGGGGACGGTCACGAGCAGTACTTC,CASSLGGDGHEQYF
NA,TRBJ2-3,TRBV27,many,TGTGCCAGCAGTTTAAGACGGGGCTCCAGCACAGATACGCAGTATTTT,CASSLRRGSSTDTQYF
TRBD2,TRBJ2-1,TRBV18,many,TGTGCCAGCTCACCTCGGGAGGGCTCCAATGAGCAGTTCTTC,CASSPREGSNEQFF
NA,TRBJ2-4,TRBV18,many,TGTGCCAGCTCACCCCCGCTGGGGTTGGGAAACATTCAGTACTTC,CASSPPLGLGNIQYF
NA,TRBJ2-2,TRBV7-3,many,TGTGCCAGCAGCTTTATACGGAGCGGGGAGCTGTTTTTT,CASSFIRSGELFF
TRBD2,TRBJ2-5,TRBV5-1,many,TGCGCCAGCAGCCCAATAGCGGGGGAGGAGACCCAGTACTTC,CASSPIAGEETQYF
NA,TRBJ2-7,TRBV24-1,many,TGTGCCACCAGTGATTTTAAAGGGAGCACCTACGAGCAGTACTTC,CATSDFKGSTYEQYF
NA,TRBJ1-3,TRBV10-3,many,TGTGCCATCACGGTGGAAAGCTCTGGAAACACCATATATTTT,CAITVESSGNTIYF
TRBD2,TRBJ2-3,TRBV5-1,many,TGCGCCAGCAGCTTGGTGCCGGGACTAGCGGCAACTAGCACAGATACGCAGTATTTT,CASSLVPGLAATSTDTQYF
NA,TRBJ2-2,TRBV5-1,many,TGCGCCAGCAGCTCCGGGACGGCAGTCACCGGGGAGCTGTTTTTT,CASSSGTAVTGELFF
NA,TRBJ2-1,TRBV14,many,TGTGCCAGCAGCCCCCGGCAGGGTTCCTACAATGAGCAGTTCTTC,CASSPRQGSYNEQFF
TRBD2,TRBJ2-3,TRBV12-3/TRBV12-4,many,TGTGCCAGCAGGCGGACTAGCGGGGGACGCACAGATACGCAGTATTTT,CASRRTSGGRTDTQYF
NA,TRBJ2-7,TRBV5-1,many,TGCGCCAGCAGCCTGACGAGGTCGGCGGGATACGAGCAGTACTTC,CASSLTRSAGYEQYF
NA,TRBJ1-2,TRBV5-1,many,TGCGCCAGCAGCATACAGGGCGACGGCTACACCTTC,CASSIQGDGYTF
TRBD2,TRBJ2-1,TRBV12-3/TRBV12-4,many,TGTGCCAGCAGTACCACTAGCGGGGGGGCTTATGAGCAGTTCTTC,CASSTTSGGAYEQFF
NA,TRBJ2-5,TRBV3-1,many,TGTGCCAGCAGCCAAGGGAACCAAGAGACCCAGTACTTC,CASSQGNQETQYF
NA,TRBJ2-1,TRBV20-1,many,TGCAGTGCTCAATCTCTAGAGAATGAGCAGTTCTTC,CSAQSLENEQFF
NA,TRBJ1-2,TRBV12-5,NA,TGTGCTAGTGGTTTGGTGCTGATCGGCAGGGAGGCGAACTATGGCTACACCTTC,CASGLVLIGREANYGYTF
NA,TRBJ2-6,TRBV5-1,many,TGCGCCAGCAGAACGAGCTCTGGGGCCAACGTCCTGACTTTC,CASRTSSGANVLTF
NA,TRBJ2-7,TRBV7-2,many,TGTGCCAGCAGCTTTTTCCAGGGAGCTTCCTACGAGCAGTACTTC,CASSFFQGASYEQYF
NA,TRBJ2-3,TRBV7-2,many,TGTGCCAGCAGCTTTATAGCGGAAACAGATACGCAGTATTTT,CASSFIAETDTQYF
NA,TRBJ1-1,TRBV12-5,NA,TGTGCTAGTGGCCTGGGGCTGCAAGCTTTCTTT,CASGLGLQAFF
TRBD1,TRBJ1-4,TRBV5-1,many,TGCGCCAGCAGCCTGACCGGGACAGGGGAAGAAAAACTGTTTTTT,CASSLTGTGEEKLFF
NA,TRBJ2-3,TRBV29-1,NA,TGCAGCGTTGCCGCTAAAGAGGGTCAGACGCAGTATTTT,CSVAAKEGQTQYF